One and the same sample provided the 17 T cell receptor beta chains below, sequenced in a study of Ad26.COV2.S vaccination and SARS-CoV-2 variants. Method: immunoSEQ multiplex PCR; TCRdb's copy keeps in-frame clones and lacks some. This sample has some 290,000 clones, with approximately 80% found just once. As for treatment: 15 to 20 received Ad26.COV2.S at low or high dose, single or two shots; about 5 received placebo; per-sample allocation not given. The samples were gathered on day 63 after the first injection of vaccine or placebo. This specimen consisted of peripheral blood, obtained in a trial of Ad26.COV2.S vaccine versus placebo. These receptors originate from a person between 18 and 65 years old who received the Ad26.COV2.S COVID-19 vaccine or a placebo.

V is TRBV2 and J is TRBJ1-1, with TRBD1 as a possible D gene (6 bases). Trimming stripped 6 bases from V and 4 bases from J, with 15 bases between. Germline-derived CDR1 and CDR2 are SNHLY and FYNNEI. The CDR3 loop spans 14 amino acids. CDR3 loop: CASSHRDGGTEAFF. The CDR3 region has the DNA TGTGCCAGCAGCCACAGGGATGGAGGCACTGAAGCTTTCTTT.

The chain carries TRBV12-3 or TRBV12-4 and TRBJ1-6, with D hard to call. The CDR3 loop spans 13 amino acids. V gave up 5 bases and J gave up 4 bases, with 6 bases separating them. The CDR3 nucleotides are TGTGCCAGCAGTACACATTATAATTCACCCCTCCACTTT. Amino acid sequence: CASSTHYNSPLHF.

The chain uses TRBV5-4 and TRBJ1-2; no reliable D call. V shed 1 base and J shed 4 bases, with 14 bases lying between them. CDR1 is SGHNT, CDR2 YYREEE, per germline (reference sequence). There are 15 residues in the CDR3. The CDR3 DNA sequence: TGTGCCAGCAGCTTGAGAGGGTGGGAGGGCTATGGCTACACCTTC. Protein product: CASSLRGWEGYGYTF.

This clone was recorded only once. The genes are TRBV21-1 and TRBJ2-3; no check of the table's D call, TRBD1, against the DNA was made. TRBV21-1 represents a pseudogene. CDR3 size: 15 residues. CDR3 region: CASSKAAGGTDTQYF. The DNA of the CDR3 is TGTGCCAGCAGCAAAGCAGCAGGGGGCACAGATACGCAGTATTTT.

V gene TRBV7-9 combines with J gene TRBJ1-1, with a tentative D call TRBD1 (6 bases). V lost 3 bases and J lost 8, with 7 bases in between. Germline values: CDR1 SEHNR, CDR2 FQNEAQ (reference sequence). This CDR3 has 11 residues. The CDR3 reads CASSFGQEAFF. Written as DNA, the CDR3 is TGTGCCAGCAGCTTTGGACAGGAAGCTTTCTTT.

This chain connects TRBV5-5 to TRBJ2-1; D ambiguous. Trimming cost V 1 base and J 1 base, with 9 bases left between them. The CDR3 extends over 15 amino acids. Per the germline V gene, CDR1 is SGHKS and CDR2 is YYEKEE (reference sequence). This CDR3 is CASSLLVGSYNEQFF. The CDR3 DNA follows: TGTGCCAGCAGCTTGTTAGTCGGATCCTACAATGAGCAGTTCTTC.

This chain joins TRBV28 and TRBJ1-2; D is possibly TRBD1 (5 bases). Germline CDR1 reads MDHEN; CDR2 reads SYDVKM. The V end lost 4 bases, the J end lost 7 bases, and 16 bases lay between the germline ends. The CDR3 totals 14 residues. CDR3 protein: CASSYGAELFGYTF. CDR3 nucleotide sequence: TGTGCCAGCAGTTATGGGGCAGAACTATTTGGCTACACCTTC.

CDR3 region: CATSPEAGGPQEQFF. In DNA form, the CDR3 reads TGTGCCACCAGTCCGGAGGCGGGGGGGCCGCAGGAGCAGTTCTTC. The chain combines TRBV24-1 with TRBJ2-1, with 9 bases that match TRBD2. The V gene's germline CDR1 is KGHDR and CDR2 SFDVKD. Losses at the gene ends were 6 bases for V and 10 bases for J; bases not matched to a gene: 12. The CDR3 has 15 amino acids.

V and J are TRBV6-4 and TRBJ1-2; D is perhaps TRBD1 (5 bases). Germline V gives CDR1 MRHNA, CDR2 SNTAGT. V was cut by 10 bases and J by 0 bases, with 12 bases left in between. This CDR3 contains 13 residues. CDR3 protein: CAILGRPNYGYTF. The CDR3 DNA is TGTGCCATCTTGGGACGGCCTAACTATGGCTACACCTTC.

This chain connects TRBV4-1 to TRBJ1-1, with D hard to call. The V end was cut by 8 bases, the J end by 3 bases, with 19 bases between. The CDR3 consists of 15 residues. In germline, CDR1 is MGHRA, CDR2 YSYEKL. The CDR3 here is CASAPRQIKDTEAFF. CDR3 DNA: TGCGCCAGCGCACCAAGGCAAATAAAGGACACTGAAGCTTTCTTT.

Here the CDR3 reads CASYEQGNVQPQHF. The CDR3 nucleotides read TGTGCCAGCTATGAACAGGGGAACGTTCAGCCCCAGCATTTT. The V gene is TRBV2, the J gene TRBJ1-5; TRBD1 agrees at 7 bases. The CDR3 has 14 residues. Germline V gene data show CDR1 as SNHLY and CDR2 as FYNNEI. The V and J ends lost 8 bases and 6 bases, in that order; junction bases with no gene match: 10.

The chain links TRBV29-1 to TRBJ2-5; D is uncertain. Trimming cost V 8 bases and J 1 base, with 14 bases left between them. The CDR3 is 13 amino acids. Germline V gene data show CDR1 as SQVTM and CDR2 as ANQGSEA. The CDR3 DNA sequence: TGCAGCCCGTTTTATCTGGTCCAAGAGACCCAGTACTTC. It translates to CSPFYLVQETQYF.

V gene TRBV7-2 combines with J gene TRBJ2-7; unclear D gene. This CDR3 region has 15 residues. Germline lookup yields CDR1 SGHTA and CDR2 FQGNSA. Trimming took 5 bases from V and 0 from J, leaving 14 bases between them. The CDR3 region is CASSVYYGSSYEQYF. The CDR3 DNA follows: TGTGCCAGCAGCGTCTACTACGGTAGCTCCTACGAGCAGTACTTC. The whole variable domain, filled in from reference TRBV7-2 and TRBJ2-7, reads GAGVSQSPSNKVTEKGKDVELRCDPISGHTALYWYRQSLGQGLEFLIYFQGNSAPDKSGLPSDRFSAERTGGSVSTLTIQRTQQEDSAVYLCASSVYYGSSYEQYFGPGTRLTVT.

The J gene is TRBJ1-6, the V gene TRBV15; D gene uncertain. Trimming removed 0 bases at V and 7 bases at J, with 10 bases between. This CDR3 is 15 amino acids long. Germline loops: CDR1 LNHNV, CDR2 YYDKDF (reference sequence). In nucleotides, the CDR3 is TGTGCCACCAGCAGAGATTTTCCGAGGAATTCACCCCTCCACTTT. Translation gives CATSRDFPRNSPLHF.

This clone was detected once. The J gene is TRBJ2-3, the V gene TRBV5-1; D is undetermined. Germline CDR1 and CDR2: SGHRS and YFSETQ. Between the trimmed V and J ends, which lost 4 bases and 3 bases, there was a span of 15 bases. The CDR3 has 15 residues. For the CDR3, the DNA is TGCGCCAGCAGCCCCGGGCGGCTGAATACAGATACGCAGTATTTT. Protein sequence: CASSPGRLNTDTQYF.

The V call is TRBV5-6, the J call TRBJ2-3, with D perhaps TRBD1 (6 bases). V was clipped by 3 bases and J by 4 bases, with 9 bases between them. CDR1 is SGHDT and CDR2 is YYEEEE in the germline V gene. There are 13 residues in the CDR3. The CDR3 DNA follows: TGTGCCAGCAGCTCACAGGGAGCAGATACGCAGTATTTT. Residues: CASSSQGADTQYF.

V and J are TRBV5-6 and TRBJ1-2; D is unresolved. The germline V and J ends were trimmed by 2 bases and 7 bases, with 6 bases remaining between them. Germline loops: CDR1 SGHDT, CDR2 YYEEEE. This CDR3 has 11 amino acids. CDR3 loop: CASSLRLGYTF. CDR3 DNA: TGTGCCAGCAGCTTACGACTTGGCTACACCTTC.